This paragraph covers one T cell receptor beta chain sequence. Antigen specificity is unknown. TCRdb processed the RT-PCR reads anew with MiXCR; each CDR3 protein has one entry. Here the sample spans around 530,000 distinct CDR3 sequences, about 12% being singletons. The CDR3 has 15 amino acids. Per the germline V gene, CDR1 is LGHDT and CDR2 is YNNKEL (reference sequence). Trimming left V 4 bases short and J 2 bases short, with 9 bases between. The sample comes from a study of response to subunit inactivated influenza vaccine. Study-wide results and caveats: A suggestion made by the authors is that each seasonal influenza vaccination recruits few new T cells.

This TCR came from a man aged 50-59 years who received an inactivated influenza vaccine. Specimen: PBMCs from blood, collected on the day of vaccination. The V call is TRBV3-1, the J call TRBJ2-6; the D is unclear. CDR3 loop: CASSRRPTGANVLTF. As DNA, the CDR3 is TGTGCCAGCAGCCGAAGACCCACTGGGGCCAACGTCCTGACTTTC.